The clone carrying this T cell receptor (beta chain) has a handful of counts. The target antigen is unknown. One end of the junction varies from germline; a read error may be responsible. CD45RO-negative CD8 cells positively selected for CCR7 made up the naive population, which excluded terminally differentiated effector memory CD45RA+ cells. The donors were adults (healthy and HIV-negative) with no recent acute infections or vaccinations. The CDR3 runs to 12 residues. Germline V gives CDR1 MDHEN, CDR2 SYDVKM. This entry comes from a study of shared clonotypes between healthy human individuals. Study-wide context: Donors had three CD4 naive, three CD4 memory, two CD8 naive and one CD8 memory plate apiece. Study-level findings and limits: Specimens sampled were limited to blood, with tissue repertoires likely differing. About 5% of naive CD4 clonotypes were common to several donors.

Assay used: immunoSEQ multiplex PCR; TCRdb lists only in-frame clones, some missing. Of around 2,000,000 clones listed, approximately 94% are singletons. The rearrangement links TRBV28 to TRBJ1-2; D gene ambiguous. Input material: naive CD8+ T cells sorted from blood. The clonotype comes from a man aged 18 to 29 in good health. The DNA of the CDR3 is TGTGCCAGCAGTGGTGAGGAATATGACTACACCTTC. Translation: CASSGEEYDYTF.